Listed below are T cell receptor beta chains from one sample, sequenced in a study of T cell repertoires in cytomegalovirus infection. TCRdb fed the reads into MiXCR, producing one record per CDR3 protein. The sample has around 200,000 distinct CDR3 sequences; roughly a sixth are singletons. Sequences were obtained from CD8+ T cells from PBMCs. The source of these receptors is a human donor in good health (CMV status not recorded). Some clones in this sample may be carry-over from other donors' samples. The CDR3 runs from the conserved cysteine through the conserved F or W. Each record gives: D gene, CDR3 length, J gene, V gene, clone size, CDR3 DNA, CDR3 protein. A D gene is named only where the DNA matches it firmly. Part of the rows lack a size; the others show once, few, many or a class for expanded clones.

d_call: TRBD1
cdr3_length: 14
j_call: TRBJ2-7
v_call: TRBV9
clone_size: few
cdr3_nt: TGTGCCAGCAGCCCTCGGACAGGAAACTACGAGCAGTACTTC
cdr3_aa: CASSPRTGNYEQYF

d_call: TRBD2
cdr3_length: 19
j_call: TRBJ2-1
v_call: TRBV7-3
clone_size: few
cdr3_nt: TGTGCCAGCAGCCTAGCGGGGGGATATTCGAGAACATCCTACAATGAGCAGTTCTTC
cdr3_aa: CASSLAGGYSRTSYNEQFF

d_call: TRBD2
cdr3_length: 16
j_call: TRBJ2-7
v_call: TRBV7-8
clone_size: many
cdr3_nt: TGTGCCAGCAGCTCTACTACTAGCGGGGGGGCCCACGAGCAGTACTTC
cdr3_aa: CASSSTTSGGAHEQYF

d_call: TRBD2
cdr3_length: 16
j_call: TRBJ2-1
v_call: TRBV12-3/TRBV12-4
clone_size: few
cdr3_nt: TGTGCCAGCAGCCCCAAGGGACTAGCGGGCTACAATGAGCAGTTCTTC
cdr3_aa: CASSPKGLAGYNEQFF

d_call: TRBD1
cdr3_length: 16
j_call: TRBJ1-2
v_call: TRBV7-9
clone_size: few
cdr3_nt: TGTGCCAGCAGCTTATATTTTGAACAGGGGAGCTATGGCTACACCTTC
cdr3_aa: CASSLYFEQGSYGYTF

d_call: TRBD1
cdr3_length: 14
j_call: TRBJ1-1
v_call: TRBV11-2
clone_size: -
cdr3_nt: TGTGCCAGCAGCTTAGGGGACAGGAACACTGAAGCTTTCTTT
cdr3_aa: CASSLGDRNTEAFF

d_call: -
cdr3_length: 14
j_call: TRBJ2-1
v_call: TRBV7-3
clone_size: -
cdr3_nt: TGTGCCAGCAGCACCAGCCTGGGGGGCTCTGAGCAGTTCTTC
cdr3_aa: CASSTSLGGSEQFF

d_call: -
cdr3_length: 12
j_call: TRBJ2-7
v_call: TRBV11-2
clone_size: few
cdr3_nt: TGTGCCAGCAGCCGGGCAGGGGACGAGCAGTACTTC
cdr3_aa: CASSRAGDEQYF

d_call: -
cdr3_length: 13
j_call: TRBJ2-3
v_call: TRBV4-2
clone_size: -
cdr3_nt: TGTGCCAGCAGCCAAGATATAGCAGATACGCAGTATTTT
cdr3_aa: CASSQDIADTQYF

d_call: TRBD1
cdr3_length: 15
j_call: TRBJ2-1
v_call: TRBV28
clone_size: -
cdr3_nt: TGTGCCAGCAGTTTAGGGACAGGGCTGTACAATGAGCAGTTCTTC
cdr3_aa: CASSLGTGLYNEQFF

d_call: -
cdr3_length: 16
j_call: TRBJ2-2
v_call: TRBV20-1
clone_size: few
cdr3_nt: TGCAGTGCTAGAGACAAGATGCAGGGACGCACCGGGGAGCTGTTTTTT
cdr3_aa: CSARDKMQGRTGELFF

d_call: -
cdr3_length: 10
j_call: TRBJ2-7
v_call: TRBV11-2
clone_size: few
cdr3_nt: TGTGCCAGCAGCTCGGAGGAGCAGTACTTC
cdr3_aa: CASSSEEQYF

d_call: -
cdr3_length: 16
j_call: TRBJ2-1
v_call: TRBV24-1
clone_size: few
cdr3_nt: TGTGCCACCAGTGATATTACAGGGAGGTCCTACAATGAGCAGTTCTTC
cdr3_aa: CATSDITGRSYNEQFF

d_call: -
cdr3_length: 12
j_call: TRBJ2-7
v_call: TRBV7-2
clone_size: many
cdr3_nt: TGTGCCAGCAGCTCGACAGGATACGAGCAGTACTTC
cdr3_aa: CASSSTGYEQYF

d_call: -
cdr3_length: 15
j_call: TRBJ2-3
v_call: TRBV7-9
clone_size: many
cdr3_nt: TGTGCCAGCAGTGGACGGACCCTTAGCACAGATACGCAGTATTTT
cdr3_aa: CASSGRTLSTDTQYF

d_call: -
cdr3_length: 14
j_call: TRBJ2-7
v_call: TRBV7-7
clone_size: few
cdr3_nt: TGTGCTAGCAGCTTAGGGGCAGGGTCCAACGAGCAGTACTTC
cdr3_aa: CASSLGAGSNEQYF

d_call: TRBD1
cdr3_length: 14
j_call: TRBJ1-2
v_call: TRBV28
clone_size: many
cdr3_nt: TGTGCCAGCAGTTTCCCCCAGGGGGCTGATGGCTACACCTTC
cdr3_aa: CASSFPQGADGYTF

d_call: -
cdr3_length: 15
j_call: TRBJ1-1
v_call: TRBV5-6
clone_size: -
cdr3_nt: TGTGCCAGCAGCTTGGCCCGGCAGGGTAACACTGAAGCTTTCTTT
cdr3_aa: CASSLARQGNTEAFF

d_call: TRBD1
cdr3_length: 13
j_call: TRBJ1-1
v_call: TRBV6-2/TRBV6-3
clone_size: -
cdr3_nt: TGTGCCAGTGAAACAGGGGGTGACACTGAAGCTTTCTTT
cdr3_aa: CASETGGDTEAFF

d_call: TRBD1
cdr3_length: 16
j_call: TRBJ1-5
v_call: TRBV10-3
clone_size: -
cdr3_nt: TGTGCCATCAGTGAGTCGGAGACAGGGCGCAATCAGCCCCAGCATTTT
cdr3_aa: CAISESETGRNQPQHF

d_call: -
cdr3_length: 16
j_call: TRBJ2-7
v_call: TRBV29-1
clone_size: -
cdr3_nt: TGCAGCGTAGGTTCTTTAGGGCAGAATTCAGGCTACGAGCAGTACTTC
cdr3_aa: CSVGSLGQNSGYEQYF

d_call: -
cdr3_length: 13
j_call: TRBJ2-3
v_call: TRBV2
clone_size: few
cdr3_nt: TGTGCCAGCAGGACCGGGCCGAGGGATACGCAGTATTTT
cdr3_aa: CASRTGPRDTQYF

d_call: -
cdr3_length: 15
j_call: TRBJ1-4
v_call: TRBV7-9
clone_size: few
cdr3_nt: TGTGCCAGCAGCTCCACCGGACAGAAGAATGAAAAACTGTTTTTT
cdr3_aa: CASSSTGQKNEKLFF

d_call: TRBD2
cdr3_length: 14
j_call: TRBJ2-1
v_call: TRBV6-2/TRBV6-3
clone_size: -
cdr3_nt: TGTGCCAGCAGACCCTGGGACTATCCAAATGAGCAGTTCTTC
cdr3_aa: CASRPWDYPNEQFF

d_call: -
cdr3_length: 13
j_call: TRBJ2-1
v_call: TRBV6-1
clone_size: -
cdr3_nt: TGTGCCAGCACACTGACGGGGGTCGATGAGCAGTTCTTC
cdr3_aa: CASTLTGVDEQFF